The clone carrying this TCR beta chain occurred a few times. These data originate in a study of patients and donors after allogeneic stem cell transplantation. The length of the CDR3 is 17 residues. Germline lookup yields CDR1 ENHRY and CDR2 SYGVKD. Trimming at V came to 2 bases and at J to 2 bases, leaving 7 bases not matched to a gene. TCRdb processed the RT-PCR reads anew with MiXCR; each CDR3 protein has one entry. Of approximately 61,000 distinct CDR3 sequences in the sample, less than 15% were seen once. The specimen sequenced was blood, either unsorted or a sorted T cell fraction (not recorded which). The clonotype comes from a human donor who was either an allogeneic HSCT recipient or a stem cell or donor lymphocyte infusion donor (not recorded which). It is not recorded whose cells these are; they may come from a transplant donor. The gene calls are TRBV10-3 and TRBJ2-1, with TRBD2 matching over 9 bases. The DNA for the CDR3 is TGTGCCATCAGTGAGACGGGGCGGGAGGGCCCCTACAATGAGCAGTTCTTC. This gives the protein CAISETGREGPYNEQFF.